The 20 T cell receptor beta chains in this list originate from one sample, sequenced in a study of cytomegalovirus exposure and HLA in healthy donors. With 60 Vbeta and 13 Jbeta primers, the PCR was carried out. The repertoire was sequenced with immunoSEQ multiplex PCR; TCRdb's copy has only in-frame clones and lacks some. The table lists 100,000 or so clones, roughly three quarters of them singletons. Input material: PBMCs. Receptors were obtained from a young man in good health and CMV-seronegative.

The CDR3: CASSYTGSGYTF. CDR3 in DNA: TGTGCCAGCAGTTATACAGGGAGTGGCTACACCTTC. The genes are TRBV6-5 and TRBJ1-2; tentatively, D is TRBD1 (6 bases). Germline assignment: CDR1 MNHEY and CDR2 SVGAGI. Trimming shortened V by 3 bases and J by 7 bases, and 9 bases separated the two germline ends. The CDR3 loop spans 12 amino acids.

The chain has TRBV5-4 and TRBJ2-3; TRBD2 aligns across 7 bases. Germline trimming cut 0 bases from V and 2 bases from J; bases unmatched to any gene: 6. Germline V gene sequence: CDR1 SGHNT, CDR2 YYREEE (reference sequence). The CDR3 is made up of 16 amino acids. The CDR3 reads CASSLDFGRPTDTQYF. The DNA of the CDR3 is TGTGCCAGCAGCTTGGATTTCGGGAGGCCCACAGATACGCAGTATTTT.

In this sample, this clone turned up once. The chain recombines TRBV7-9 with TRBJ2-2; D uncertain. Trimming shortened V by 5 bases and J by 2 bases, and 3 bases separated the two germline ends. The CDR3 is 12 amino acids. The germline CDR1 and CDR2 sequences are SEHNR and FQNEAQ (reference sequence). The CDR3 nucleotides read TGTGCCAGCAGCCCAAACACCGGGGAGCTGTTTTTT. Residues: CASSPNTGELFF.

The chain links TRBV2 to TRBJ2-7, with D maybe TRBD1 (5 bases). V was shortened by 6 bases and J by 5 bases, with 8 bases between the two germline ends. The length of the CDR3 is 11 residues. Germline V gives CDR1 SNHLY, CDR2 FYNNEI. The CDR3 sequence is CASRLGDEQYF. The CDR3 DNA reads TGTGCCAGCAGATTAGGGGACGAGCAGTACTTC.

The chain uses TRBV6-5 and TRBJ2-1; a possible D gene is TRBD2 (5 bases). The CDR3 contains 14 residues. Trimming left V 3 bases short and J 9 bases short, with 15 bases between. Germline CDR1 reads MNHEY; CDR2 reads SVGAGI. In nucleotides, the CDR3 is TGTGCCAGCAGTTATGGAGCCGAGCGGCGTGAGCAGTTCTTC. Translated: CASSYGAERREQFF.

The gene calls are TRBV28 and TRBJ2-6, with 8 bases that match TRBD1. The CDR3 has 18 amino acids. CDR1 and CDR2 from the germline V gene are MDHEN and SYDVKM. Trimming took 5 bases from V and 0 from J; bases not matched to a gene: 9. The CDR3 DNA is TGTGCCAGCAGTCCCGGGACAGGAATCCTCTCTGGGGCCAACGTCCTGACTTTC. This sequence encodes CASSPGTGILSGANVLTF.

This chain's CDR3 is CASSLAPSGSWFQETQYF. Here the CDR3 DNA reads TGTGCCAGCAGCTTAGCTCCTAGCGGGAGTTGGTTCCAAGAGACCCAGTACTTC. The chain uses TRBV7-8 and TRBJ2-5, with 10 nucleotides matching TRBD2. This CDR3 has 18 residues. Germline trimming cut 0 bases from V and 1 base from J; bases unmatched to any gene: 8. Looked up from germline, CDR1 is SGHVS and CDR2 is FQNEAQ. The full variable domain, its missing parts supplied by reference TRBV7-8 and TRBJ2-5, is GAGVSQSPRYKVAKRGQDVALRCDPISGHVSLFWYQQALGQGPEFLTYFQNEAQLDKSGLPSDRFFAERPEGSVSTLKIQRTQQEDSAVYLCASSLAPSGSWFQETQYFGPGTRLLVL.

This chain joins TRBV7-9 and TRBJ1-5; D gene unclear. Germline assignment: CDR1 SEHNR and CDR2 FQNEAQ (reference sequence). CDR3 length: 13 residues. V was shortened by 2 bases and J by 2 bases, with 4 bases between the two germline ends. This CDR3 reads CASSLQGNQPQHF. CDR3 in DNA: TGTGCCAGCAGCTTACAGGGCAATCAGCCCCAGCATTTT.

This clone was recorded a few times. V is TRBV7-6 and J is TRBJ1-3, with unresolved D. CDR3 length: 14 residues. Germline V gene sequence: CDR1 SGHVS, CDR2 FNYEAQ. The V gene lost 1 base and the J gene lost 6 bases, with 10 bases spanning the gap. The CDR3 region has the DNA TGTGCCAGCAGCTTAGGAGGGATCGCAAACACCATATATTTT. This encodes CASSLGGIANTIYF.

The chain links TRBV9 to TRBJ1-4; perhaps TRBD1 as D (6 bases). Germline CDR1 and CDR2: SGDLS and YYNGEE. The CDR3 totals 15 residues. Trimming removed 4 bases from V and 5 bases from J, with 15 bases in between. CDR3 sequence (DNA): TGTGCCAGCAGCCTTCGGGACAATTTAAATGAAAAACTGTTTTTT. This gives the protein CASSLRDNLNEKLFF.

J is TRBJ1-5 and V is TRBV19; 7 positions agree with TRBD1. CDR1 is LNHDA and CDR2 is SQIVND in the germline V gene (reference sequence). Trimming at V came to 7 bases and at J to 0 bases, leaving 6 bases not matched to a gene. There are 15 residues in the CDR3. CDR3 loop: CASIQGVYSNQPQHF. Here the CDR3 DNA reads TGTGCCAGTATCCAGGGGGTATATAGCAATCAGCCCCAGCATTTT.

This clone has more than one count but fewer than ten. The rearrangement uses TRBV18 and TRBJ2-2, with TRBD2 as a possible D gene (6 bases). CDR3 size: 17 residues. V lost 2 bases, J lost 4 bases, and 17 bases lay in between. Germline V gene data show CDR1 as KGHSH and CDR2 as LQKENI. The CDR3 DNA sequence: TGTGCCAGCTCACCAGAAAGAGCGGGTGCACCCACCGGGGAGCTGTTTTTT. Its protein is CASSPERAGAPTGELFF.

The sample holds one count of this clone. V is TRBV27 and J is TRBJ1-1; 10 nucleotides align to TRBD1. The CDR3 runs 16 residues. Germline V CDR1 and CDR2: MNHEY, SMNVEV (reference sequence). Trimming at V came to 5 bases and at J to 0 bases, leaving 6 bases not matched to a gene. The CDR3 spells CASSLGTGAMNTEAFF. CDR3 sequence (DNA): TGTGCCAGCAGTCTCGGGACAGGGGCAATGAACACTGAAGCTTTCTTT.

J is TRBJ2-5 and V is TRBV9; a weak D match, TRBD1 (5 bases). The length of the CDR3 is 15 residues. The germline gives CDR1 SGDLS, CDR2 YYNGEE. Trimming cost V 0 bases and J 2 bases, with 11 bases left between them. This chain's CDR3 is CASSVDQTGQETQYF. CDR3 sequence (DNA): TGTGCCAGCAGCGTAGATCAAACAGGACAAGAGACCCAGTACTTC. Drawing the rest from reference TRBV9 and TRBJ2-5, the complete variable domain is DSGVTQTPKHLITATGQRVTLRCSPRSGDLSVYWYQQSLDQGLQFLIQYYNGEERAKGNILERFSAQQFPDLHSELNLSSLELGDSALYFCASSVDQTGQETQYFGPGTRLLVL.

The chain employs TRBV30 and TRBJ1-6; D is perhaps TRBD1 (6 bases). The V gene lost 2 bases and the J gene lost 5 bases, with 7 bases spanning the gap. This CDR3 spans 13 amino acids. Germline V lookup: CDR1 GTSNPN, CDR2 SVGIG (reference sequence). The CDR3 sequence: CAWSRTDNSPLHF. The DNA of the CDR3 is TGTGCCTGGAGTAGGACAGATAATTCACCCCTCCACTTT.

The CDR3 DNA is TGTGCCAGCAGTTTGGGGCGTGGCGGCTATGGCTACACCTTC. The encoded protein is CASSLGRGGYGYTF. The chain combines TRBV27 with TRBJ1-2; TRBD1 might be the D (5 bases). The CDR3 has 14 amino acids. With 3 bases removed from V and 4 bases from J, the gap between germline ends came to 12 bases. CDR1 is MNHEY and CDR2 is SMNVEV in the germline V gene (reference sequence).

The chain links TRBV7-2 to TRBJ2-5, with TRBD2 matching over 8 bases. Germline-derived CDR1 and CDR2 are SGHTA and FQGNSA. The CDR3 totals 16 residues. J lost 5 bases, V lost 0 bases, and 8 bases had no gene match. The CDR3 region is CASSLAGAGGRETQYF. The CDR3 bases are TGTGCCAGCAGCTTAGCGGGGGCGGGAGGACGCGAGACCCAGTACTTC.

V gene TRBV6-5 combines with J gene TRBJ2-7; 10 nucleotides line up with TRBD2. Germline V gene lookup returns CDR1 MNHEY and CDR2 SVGAGI. CDR3 size: 14 residues. V dropped 7 bases and J dropped 2; count of bases not matched to a gene: 5. CDR3 coding DNA: TGTGCCAGCACCCCTAGCGGGGGTACCTACGAGCAGTACTTC. As protein: CASTPSGGTYEQYF.

The chain carries TRBV5-1 and TRBJ2-1; TRBD2 matches 7 bases. The V and J ends lost 6 bases and 2 bases, in that order; junction bases with no gene match: 8. From germline, CDR1 is SGHRS and CDR2 YFSETQ. The length of the CDR3 is 15 residues. CDR3 nucleotides: TGCGCCAGCACCCCCTGGGAGGGAACCTACAATGAGCAGTTCTTC. Its protein is CASTPWEGTYNEQFF.

This chain connects TRBV29-1 to TRBJ1-1, with a possible D match to TRBD1 (5 bases). V lost 4 bases and J 1 base, leaving 16 bases between the germline ends. CDR1 is SQVTM, CDR2 ANQGSEA, per germline. The CDR3 is made up of 15 amino acids. CDR3 in amino acids: CSVGGVKEANTEAFF. CDR3 nucleotides: TGCAGCGTTGGGGGGGTTAAGGAAGCGAACACTGAAGCTTTCTTT.